This passage covers 16 T cell receptor beta chains from one sample sequenced in a study of T cells in Graves' hyperthyroidism and ophthalmopathy. RNA transcripts provided the source from which TCR beta CDR3 regions were amplified. TCR CDR3 underwent first-round RT-PCR with the HTBI primer set. One entry per CDR3 protein, called by TCRdb with MiXCR from the multiplex PCR reads. Here the sample spans about 510,000 distinct CDR3 sequences, approximately 49% being singletons. Sequences were obtained from peripheral blood or thyroid tissue (not recorded which). The source of these receptors is an adult woman with Graves' disease, either hyperthyroidism or ophthalmopathy (not recorded which).

The CDR3 DNA reads as TGTGCCAGCAGCTATATAAAGACAGGGAACTATGGCTACACCTTC. Translated, it gives CASSYIKTGNYGYTF. This chain uses TRBV7-2 with TRBJ1-2; TRBD1 matches 7 bases. Per germline, CDR1 SGHTA and CDR2 FQGNSA. This CDR3 has 15 amino acids. V was clipped by 4 bases and J by 2 bases; unmatched bases: 7.

The chain combines TRBV7-9 with TRBJ2-1, with TRBD1 identical over 11 bases. With V trimmed by 5 bases and J by 4 bases, 4 bases remained unmatched. CDR1 SEHNR and CDR2 FQNEAQ come from the germline V gene (reference sequence). This CDR3 spans 15 amino acids. CDR3 DNA sequence: TGTGCCAGCAGCGAGGGACAGGGGGGATACAATGAGCAGTTCTTC. It is translated as CASSEGQGGYNEQFF.

The rearrangement links TRBV7-8 to TRBJ2-7; D gene unclear. In germline, CDR1 is SGHVS, CDR2 FQNEAQ. The CDR3 contains 15 residues. V dropped 5 bases and J dropped 3 bases, with 17 bases sitting between them. In DNA, the CDR3 is TGTGCCAGCAGCCCTTTTCCAGTTGAGAACTACGAGCAGTACTTC. It is translated as CASSPFPVENYEQYF.

Notes on this clonotype: The DNA is omitted, as the CDR3 cannot be located on it reliably, and the CDR3 follows TCRdb's listing. The chain combines TRBV7-2 with TRBJ1-1. Termini included, the CDR3 measures 19 amino acids. Germline assignment: CDR1 SGHTA and CDR2 FQGNSA. CDR3 sequence: CASSFYICSASKDGTEAFF.

The V gene is TRBV3-1, the J gene TRBJ2-7; D gene ambiguous. Trimming took off 1 base at V and 10 bases at J, with 11 bases between the two ends. Germline V lookup: CDR1 LGHDT, CDR2 YNNKEL (reference sequence). This CDR3 has 12 residues. The CDR3 loop is CASSQVPRRQYF. The DNA of the CDR3 is TGTGCCAGCAGCCAAGTACCTAGGAGACAGTACTTC.

This clonotype appeared a few times. CDR3 amino acids: CASSEGQENYGYTF. In DNA, the CDR3 is TGTGCCAGCAGTGAAGGACAGGAGAACTATGGCTACACCTTC. The chain uses TRBV25-1 and TRBJ1-2; the match to TRBD1 covers 7 bases. Germline V gives CDR1 MGHDK, CDR2 SYGVNS. This CDR3 is 14 amino acids long. V shed 2 bases, J shed 2 bases, and the junction held 2 bases outside the gene matches.

This clonotype appeared many times. The chain couples TRBV29-1 to TRBJ2-7, with a weak D call TRBD1 (5 bases). The germline V and J ends were trimmed by 4 bases and 2 bases, with 12 bases remaining between them. Looked up from germline, CDR1 is SQVTM and CDR2 is ANQGSEA. The CDR3 length is 13 residues. The CDR3 nucleotides read TGCAGCGTTGGGTTGACAGCAGCCTACGAGCAGTACTTC. The encoded protein is CSVGLTAAYEQYF.

The gene calls are TRBV12-3 or TRBV12-4 and TRBJ2-2, with 7 bases lining up with TRBD2. The CDR3 is made up of 15 amino acids. The J segment lost 0 bases and the V segment lost 4 bases, leaving 2 bases of the junction unmatched. CDR3 nucleotide sequence: TGTGCCAGCAGTTACGGGGGGACGAACACCGGGGAGCTGTTTTTT. It specifies CASSYGGTNTGELFF.

This clonotype was recorded at least ten times. This sequence joins TRBV6-6 and TRBJ2-7, with TRBD1 matching 12 bases. V gave up 7 bases and J gave up 6 bases; unmatched junction bases: 7. Germline values: CDR1 MNHNY, CDR2 SVGAGI (reference sequence). The CDR3 length is 14 residues. For the CDR3, the DNA is TGTGCCAGCAACCCCCGGGACAGGGGGCGCGAGCAGTACTTC. This codes for CASNPRDRGREQYF.

This clonotype was picked up many times. This chain uses TRBV7-9 with TRBJ1-1, with 8 bases identical to TRBD1. Looked up from germline, CDR1 is SEHNR and CDR2 is FQNEAQ (reference sequence). The V segment lost 7 bases and the J segment 0 bases; nucleotides outside the gene matches: 7. The length of the CDR3 is 15 residues. CDR3 amino acids: CASTRLTGVNTEAFF. The CDR3 DNA follows: TGTGCCAGCACCAGACTGACAGGGGTGAACACTGAAGCTTTCTTT.

This clonotype was counted ten times or more. The rearrangement joins TRBV2 to TRBJ1-6; no reliable D call. Germline loops: CDR1 SNHLY, CDR2 FYNNEI. This CDR3 is 14 amino acids long. The V end was cut by 3 bases, the J end by 5 bases, with 8 bases between. The CDR3 bases are TGTGCCAGCAGTGACAGGACGAATAATTCACCCCTCCACTTT. It codes for CASSDRTNNSPLHF.

V is TRBV29-1 and J is TRBJ2-7, with TRBD2 as a possible D gene (5 bases). Germline CDR1 reads SQVTM; CDR2 reads ANQGSEA. The CDR3 loop spans 11 amino acids. Trimming stripped 4 bases from V and 3 bases from J, with 7 bases between. CDR3 protein: CSVAGIYEQYF. The CDR3 nucleotides read TGCAGCGTTGCGGGAATCTACGAGCAGTACTTC.

Many counts were recorded for this clonotype. The rearrangement joins TRBV19 to TRBJ2-2; no clear D gene. Germline loops: CDR1 LNHDA, CDR2 SQIVND (reference sequence). This CDR3 region has 12 residues. V was clipped by 3 bases and J by 6 bases, with 5 bases between them. The CDR3 DNA reads TGTGCCAGTAGTATCCCTCCCGGGGAGCTGTTTTTT. It yields the protein CASSIPPGELFF.

This clonotype was recorded many times. This chain joins TRBV7-8 and TRBJ1-1; D not certain. Germline CDR1 SGHVS, CDR2 FQNEAQ. Trimming removed 6 bases from V and 10 bases from J, with 12 bases in between. The CDR3 is 11 residues long. CDR3 coding DNA: TGTGCCAGCAGGGACCGGACGGTAGCTTTCTTT. Amino acid sequence: CASRDRTVAFF.

This clonotype was seen at least ten times. The V call is TRBV5-4, the J call TRBJ1-5; D unclear. Germline V gene sequence: CDR1 SGHNT, CDR2 YYREEE (reference sequence). The CDR3 has 14 residues. Trimming removed 2 bases at V and 3 bases at J, with 9 bases between. CDR3: CASSLRTDNQPQHF. The CDR3 nucleotides are TGTGCCAGCAGCTTAAGGACGGACAATCAGCCCCAGCATTTT.

This clonotype appeared a single time. V is TRBV19 and J is TRBJ1-4; D unresolved. Per the germline V gene, CDR1 is LNHDA and CDR2 is SQIVND (reference sequence). This CDR3 region has 14 residues. The DNA for the CDR3 is TGTGTCAGCAGTACAGTCTTCACTAATGAAAAACTGTTTTTT. The encoded protein is CVSSTVFTNEKLFF.